This T cell receptor beta chain came from a study of early T cells in non-severe SARS-CoV-2 infection. Overall study: Sequenced bulk RNA came from whole blood that was unsorted, and chains were unpaired.

Attached unique molecular identifiers marked individual cDNA molecules. TCRdb recomputed calls from the 5' RACE reads with MiXCR, one row per CDR3 protein. Altogether 80,000 or so distinct CDR3 sequences are present, more than 12% being singletons, with the ten largest covering 3% to 3.5%. The V and J ends lost 8 bases and 0 bases respectively, with 10 bases between them. Germline values: CDR1 MDHEN, CDR2 SYDVKM. The CDR3 sequence is 13 residues long. This sequence joins TRBV28 and TRBJ2-5; D uncertain. The origin of this receptor is an adult who was a healthcare worker with PCR-confirmed SARS-CoV-2 infection or an uninfected control (not recorded which). Sequenced material: whole blood. CDR3 sequence reads: CASEHTNQETQYF. CDR3 coding DNA: TGTGCCAGCGAACATACCAACCAAGAGACCCAGTACTTC.